What follows is one T cell receptor beta chain and its context. The data originate from a study of blood T cell repertoires in COVID-19. V was trimmed by 4 bases and J by 2 bases, leaving 14 bases between them. This CDR3 has 15 residues. Germline CDR1 SGHDN, CDR2 FVKESK. The method was immunoSEQ multiplex PCR; TCRdb's version includes in-frame clones alone and lacks a portion of them. In the table there are some 170,000 clones, approximately 90% of which are singletons. The source material was peripheral blood. The clonotype comes from a woman in her fifties or sixties with acute or convalescent COVID-19. The gene calls are TRBV14 and TRBJ1-2; possible D gene TRBD1, 5 bases. For the CDR3, the DNA is TGTGCCAGCAGCCTAGGCGGGACTGGGAACTATGGCTACACCTTC. This sequence encodes CASSLGGTGNYGYTF.